This T cell receptor (beta chain) was found in a study of T cells in Graves' hyperthyroidism and ophthalmopathy. General observations from the study: Most clonotypes that expanded in the thyroid above 0.001 also showed up in blood.

Template material for amplifying TCR beta CDR3 regions consisted of RNA transcripts. The study used the HTBI primer set for a first-round RT-PCR of the TCR CDR3. TCRdb re-called the multiplex PCR reads with MiXCR, one entry per CDR3 protein. This table has 200,000 to 300,000 distinct CDR3 sequences, over 20% appearing once. This clonotype was recorded at least ten times. The target antigen is unknown. This CDR3 is built from 13 residues. Germline CDR1 is DFQATT and CDR2 is SNEGSKA (reference sequence). The J segment lost 7 bases and the V segment lost 3 bases, leaving 4 bases of the junction unmatched. Ophthalmopathy cases scored 3 or more on the Clinical Activity Score and 4 or more on NOSPECS grade, with duration below 3 months. Diagnoses were made from clinical symptoms, serum measures (thyroxine and TRAb), thyroid ultrasound and orbital computed tomography.

Sequenced material: blood. The origin of this receptor is a middle-aged woman with Graves' ophthalmopathy. The chain is built from TRBV20-1 and TRBJ2-7; 12 nucleotides align to TRBD2. In nucleotides, the CDR3 is TGCAGTGCTAGGACTAGCGGGAGCGGTGAGCAGTACTTC. Translated: CSARTSGSGEQYF.